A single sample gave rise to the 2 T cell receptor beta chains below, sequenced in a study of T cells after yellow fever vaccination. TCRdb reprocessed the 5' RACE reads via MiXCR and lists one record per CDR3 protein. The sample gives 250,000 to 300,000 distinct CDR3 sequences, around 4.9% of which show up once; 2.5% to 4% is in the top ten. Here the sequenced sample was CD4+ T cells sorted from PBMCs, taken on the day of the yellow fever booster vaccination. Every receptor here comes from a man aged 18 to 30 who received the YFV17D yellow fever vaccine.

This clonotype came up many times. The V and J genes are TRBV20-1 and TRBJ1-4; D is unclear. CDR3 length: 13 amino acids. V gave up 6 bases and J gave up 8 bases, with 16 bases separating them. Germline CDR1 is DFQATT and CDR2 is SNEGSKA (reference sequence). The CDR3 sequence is CSAARTGGEKLFF. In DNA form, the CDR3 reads TGCAGTGCAGCGAGGACCGGAGGGGAAAAACTGTTTTTT.

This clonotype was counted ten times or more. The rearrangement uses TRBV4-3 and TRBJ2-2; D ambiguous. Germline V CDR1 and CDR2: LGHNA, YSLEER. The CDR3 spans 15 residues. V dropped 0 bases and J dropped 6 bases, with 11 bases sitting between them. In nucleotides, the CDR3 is TGCGCCAGCAGCCAAGACCGGAGATGGGCCGGGGAGCTGTTTTTT. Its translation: CASSQDRRWAGELFF.